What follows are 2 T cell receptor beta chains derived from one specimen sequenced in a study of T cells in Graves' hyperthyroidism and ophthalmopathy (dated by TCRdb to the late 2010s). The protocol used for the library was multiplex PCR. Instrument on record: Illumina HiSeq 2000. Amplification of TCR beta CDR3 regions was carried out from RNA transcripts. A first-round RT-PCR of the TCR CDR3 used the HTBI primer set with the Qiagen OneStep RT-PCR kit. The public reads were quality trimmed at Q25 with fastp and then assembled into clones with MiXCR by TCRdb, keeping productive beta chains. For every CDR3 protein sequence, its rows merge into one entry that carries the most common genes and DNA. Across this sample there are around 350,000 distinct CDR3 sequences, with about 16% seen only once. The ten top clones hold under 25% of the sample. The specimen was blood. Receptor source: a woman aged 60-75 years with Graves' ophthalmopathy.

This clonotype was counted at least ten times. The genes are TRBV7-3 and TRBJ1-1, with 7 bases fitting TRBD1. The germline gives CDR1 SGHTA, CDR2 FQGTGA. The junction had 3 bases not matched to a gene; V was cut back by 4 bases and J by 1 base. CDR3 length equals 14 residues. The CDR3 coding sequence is TGTGCCAGCAGCTCGGGACAGCGGAACACTGAAGCTTTCTTT. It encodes CASSSGQRNTEAFF.

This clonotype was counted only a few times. The DNA of the CDR3 is TGTGCCAGCAGTGGAGGGACAGGGGTTGATACGCAGTATTTT. Its translation: CASSGGTGVDTQYF. The chain carries TRBV6-1 and TRBJ2-3, with 10 bases fitting TRBD1. This CDR3 has 14 amino acids. Germline V gene lookup returns CDR1 MNHNS and CDR2 SASEGT. With 4 bases clipped from V and 6 bases from J, the junction kept 4 bases outside the gene matches.